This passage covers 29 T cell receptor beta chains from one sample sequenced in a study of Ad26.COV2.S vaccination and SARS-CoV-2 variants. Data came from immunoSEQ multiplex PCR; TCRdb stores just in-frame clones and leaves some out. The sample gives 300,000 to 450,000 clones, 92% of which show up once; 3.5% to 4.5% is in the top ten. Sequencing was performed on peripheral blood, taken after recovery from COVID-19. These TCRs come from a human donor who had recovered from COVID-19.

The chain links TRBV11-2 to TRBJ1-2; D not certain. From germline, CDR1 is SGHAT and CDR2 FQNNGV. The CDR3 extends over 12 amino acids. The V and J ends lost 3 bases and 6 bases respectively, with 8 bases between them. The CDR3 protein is CASSFEGNGYTF. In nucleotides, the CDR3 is TGTGCCAGCAGCTTCGAAGGGAATGGCTACACCTTC.

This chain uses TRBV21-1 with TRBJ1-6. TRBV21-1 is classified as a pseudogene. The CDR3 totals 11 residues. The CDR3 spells CATGYPGPLHF. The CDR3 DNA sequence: TGTGCCACCGGATACCCTGGGCCCCTCCACTTT.

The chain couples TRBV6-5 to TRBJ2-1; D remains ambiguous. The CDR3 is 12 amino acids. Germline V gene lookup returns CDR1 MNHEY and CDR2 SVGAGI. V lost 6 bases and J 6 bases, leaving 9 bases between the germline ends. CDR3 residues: CASSPSRNEQFF. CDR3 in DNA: TGTGCCAGCAGCCCGTCACGCAATGAGCAGTTCTTC.

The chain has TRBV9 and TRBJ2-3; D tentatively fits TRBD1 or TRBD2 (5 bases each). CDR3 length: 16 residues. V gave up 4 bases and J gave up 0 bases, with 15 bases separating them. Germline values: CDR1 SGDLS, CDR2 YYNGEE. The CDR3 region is CASSRDPGGSTDTQYF. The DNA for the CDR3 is TGTGCCAGCAGCCGGGACCCGGGCGGGAGCACAGATACGCAGTATTTT. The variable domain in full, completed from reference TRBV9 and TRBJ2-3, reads DSGVTQTPKHLITATGQRVTLRCSPRSGDLSVYWYQQSLDQGLQFLIQYYNGEERAKGNILERFSAQQFPDLHSELNLSSLELGDSALYFCASSRDPGGSTDTQYFGPGTRLTVL.

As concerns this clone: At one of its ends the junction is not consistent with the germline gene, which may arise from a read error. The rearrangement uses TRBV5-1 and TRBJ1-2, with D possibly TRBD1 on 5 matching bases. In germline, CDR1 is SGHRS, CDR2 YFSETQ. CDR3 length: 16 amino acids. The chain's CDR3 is CASSPFGGYENFGYTF. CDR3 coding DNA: TGCGCCAGCAGCCCATTCGGGGGGTATGAAAACTTTGGCTACACCTTC.

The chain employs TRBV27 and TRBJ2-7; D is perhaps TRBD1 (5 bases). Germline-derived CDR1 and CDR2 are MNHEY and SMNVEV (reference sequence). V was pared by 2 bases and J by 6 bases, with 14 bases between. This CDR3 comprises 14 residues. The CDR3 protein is CASSLMPGKSEQYF. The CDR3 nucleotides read TGTGCCAGCAGTTTAATGCCAGGGAAAAGCGAGCAGTACTTC.

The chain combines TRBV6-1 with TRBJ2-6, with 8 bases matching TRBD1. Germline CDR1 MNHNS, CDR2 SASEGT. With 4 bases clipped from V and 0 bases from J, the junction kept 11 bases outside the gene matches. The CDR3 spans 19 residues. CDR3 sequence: CASSGQGASIYSGANVLTF. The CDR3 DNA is TGTGCCAGCAGTGGCCAGGGGGCTAGTATATACTCTGGGGCCAACGTCCTGACTTTC.

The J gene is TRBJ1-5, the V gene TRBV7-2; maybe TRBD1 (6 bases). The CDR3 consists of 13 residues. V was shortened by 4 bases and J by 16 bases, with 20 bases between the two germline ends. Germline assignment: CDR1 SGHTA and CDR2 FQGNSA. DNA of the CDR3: TGTGCCAGCAGCTCTGTCGGCGTCGCAGGGGTACATTTT. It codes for CASSSVGVAGVHF.

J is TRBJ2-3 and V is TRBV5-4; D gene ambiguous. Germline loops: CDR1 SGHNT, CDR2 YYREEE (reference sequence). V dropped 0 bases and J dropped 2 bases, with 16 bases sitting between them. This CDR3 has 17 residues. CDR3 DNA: TGTGCCAGCAGCTTGGATTTGGCTAGAGAAGTCACAGATACGCAGTATTTT. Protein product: CASSLDLAREVTDTQYF.

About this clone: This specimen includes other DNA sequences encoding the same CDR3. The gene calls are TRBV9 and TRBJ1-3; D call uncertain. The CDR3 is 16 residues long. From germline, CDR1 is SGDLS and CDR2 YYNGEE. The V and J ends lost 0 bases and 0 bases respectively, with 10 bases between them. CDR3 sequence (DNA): TGTGCCAGCAGCGTAGCTACTCGCCGCTCTGGAAACACCATATATTTT. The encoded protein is CASSVATRRSGNTIYF.

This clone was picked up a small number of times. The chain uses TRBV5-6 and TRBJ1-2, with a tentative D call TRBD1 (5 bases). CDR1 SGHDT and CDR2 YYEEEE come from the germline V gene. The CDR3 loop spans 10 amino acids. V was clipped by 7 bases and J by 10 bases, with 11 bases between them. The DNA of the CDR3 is TGTGCCAGCCGCGGCAGGGACTACACCTTC. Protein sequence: CASRGRDYTF.

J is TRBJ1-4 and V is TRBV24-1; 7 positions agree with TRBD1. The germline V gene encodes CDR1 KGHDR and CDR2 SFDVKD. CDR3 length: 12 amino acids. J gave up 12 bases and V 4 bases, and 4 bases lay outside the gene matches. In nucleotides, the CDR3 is TGTGCCACCAGTGACCTCACAGGGGAACTGTTTTTT. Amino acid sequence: CATSDLTGELFF.

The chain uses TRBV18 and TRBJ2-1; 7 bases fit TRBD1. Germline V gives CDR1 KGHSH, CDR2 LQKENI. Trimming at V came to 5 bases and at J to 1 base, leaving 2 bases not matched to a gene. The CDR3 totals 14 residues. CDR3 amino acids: CASSMGQSYNEQFF. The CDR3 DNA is TGTGCCAGCTCAATGGGACAGTCCTACAATGAGCAGTTCTTC.

The CDR3 bases are TGTGCCAGCAGACGACAGGGTGGCGAGACCCAGTACTTC. It yields the protein CASRRQGGETQYF. The rearrangement uses TRBV6-5 and TRBJ2-5; TRBD1 matches at 7 bases. CDR3 length: 13 residues. Germline CDR1 is MNHEY and CDR2 is SVGAGI. The J segment lost 5 bases and the V segment lost 6 bases, leaving 6 bases of the junction unmatched.

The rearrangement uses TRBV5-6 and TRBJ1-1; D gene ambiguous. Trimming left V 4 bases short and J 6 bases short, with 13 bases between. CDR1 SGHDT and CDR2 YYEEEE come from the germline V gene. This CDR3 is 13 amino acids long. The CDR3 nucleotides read TGTGCCAGCAGCCGCGAGGCGAGGGCTGAAGCTTTCTTT. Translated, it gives CASSREARAEAFF.

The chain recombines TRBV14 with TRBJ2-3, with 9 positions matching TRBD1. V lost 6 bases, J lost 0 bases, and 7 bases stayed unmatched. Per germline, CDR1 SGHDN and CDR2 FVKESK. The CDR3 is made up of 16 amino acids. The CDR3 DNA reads TGTGCCAGCAGTCGTGAACAGGGGGCGAGCACAGATACGCAGTATTTT. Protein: CASSREQGASTDTQYF.

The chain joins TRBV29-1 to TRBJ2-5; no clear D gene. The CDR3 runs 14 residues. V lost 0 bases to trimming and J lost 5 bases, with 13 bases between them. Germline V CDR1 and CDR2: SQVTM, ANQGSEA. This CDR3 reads CSVEDYDGWETQYF. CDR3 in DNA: TGCAGCGTTGAAGATTACGATGGTTGGGAGACCCAGTACTTC.

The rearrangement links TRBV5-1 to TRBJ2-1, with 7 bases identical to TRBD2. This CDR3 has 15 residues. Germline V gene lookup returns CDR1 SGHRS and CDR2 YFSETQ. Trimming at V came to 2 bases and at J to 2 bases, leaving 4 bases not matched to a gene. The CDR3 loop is CASSLAGSTYNEQFF. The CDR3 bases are TGCGCCAGCAGCTTAGCGGGGAGCACCTACAATGAGCAGTTCTTC.

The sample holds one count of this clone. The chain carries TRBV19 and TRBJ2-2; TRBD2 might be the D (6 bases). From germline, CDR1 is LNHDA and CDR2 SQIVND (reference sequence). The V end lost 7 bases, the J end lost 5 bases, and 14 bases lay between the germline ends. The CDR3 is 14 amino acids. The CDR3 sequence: CASILTGGTGELFF. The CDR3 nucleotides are TGTGCCAGTATCCTAACCGGGGGAACCGGGGAGCTGTTTTTT.

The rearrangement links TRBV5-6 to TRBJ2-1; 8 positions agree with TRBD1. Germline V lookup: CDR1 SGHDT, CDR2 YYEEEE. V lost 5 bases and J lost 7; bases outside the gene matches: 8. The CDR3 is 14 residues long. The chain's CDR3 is CASRGQGAENEQFF. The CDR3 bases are TGTGCCAGCAGGGGCCAGGGGGCGGAGAATGAGCAGTTCTTC.

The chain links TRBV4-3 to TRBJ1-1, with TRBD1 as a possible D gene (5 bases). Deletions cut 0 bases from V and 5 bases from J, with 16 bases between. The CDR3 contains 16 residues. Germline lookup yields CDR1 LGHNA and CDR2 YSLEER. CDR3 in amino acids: CASSQETWLGGTEAFF. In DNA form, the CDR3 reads TGCGCCAGCAGCCAAGAAACTTGGCTGGGGGGTACTGAAGCTTTCTTT.

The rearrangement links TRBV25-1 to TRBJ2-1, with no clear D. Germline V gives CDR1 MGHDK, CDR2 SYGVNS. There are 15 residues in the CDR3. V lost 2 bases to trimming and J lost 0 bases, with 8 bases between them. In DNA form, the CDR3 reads TGTGCCAGCAGTGAAGAGTGGGCCTCCTACAATGAGCAGTTCTTC. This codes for CASSEEWASYNEQFF.

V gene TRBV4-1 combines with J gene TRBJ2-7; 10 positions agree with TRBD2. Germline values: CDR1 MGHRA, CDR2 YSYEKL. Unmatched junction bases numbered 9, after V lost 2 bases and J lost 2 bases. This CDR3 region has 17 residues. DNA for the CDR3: TGCGCCAGCAGCCAAATCAGTAGCGGGGGGCGCACCTACGAGCAGTACTTC. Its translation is CASSQISSGGRTYEQYF.

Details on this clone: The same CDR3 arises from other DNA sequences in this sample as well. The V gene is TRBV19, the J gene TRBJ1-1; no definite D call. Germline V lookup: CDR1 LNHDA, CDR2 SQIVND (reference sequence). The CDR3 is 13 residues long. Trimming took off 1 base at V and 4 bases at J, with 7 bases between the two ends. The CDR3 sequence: CASSIVGGTEAFF. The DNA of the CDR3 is TGTGCCAGTAGTATAGTCGGTGGCACTGAAGCTTTCTTT.

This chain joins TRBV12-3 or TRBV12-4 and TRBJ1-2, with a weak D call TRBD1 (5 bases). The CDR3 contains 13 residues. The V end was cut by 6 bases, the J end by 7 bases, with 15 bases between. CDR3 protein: CASSLSAGSGYTF. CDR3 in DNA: TGTGCCAGCAGCCTTAGCGCAGGGTCTGGCTACACCTTC.

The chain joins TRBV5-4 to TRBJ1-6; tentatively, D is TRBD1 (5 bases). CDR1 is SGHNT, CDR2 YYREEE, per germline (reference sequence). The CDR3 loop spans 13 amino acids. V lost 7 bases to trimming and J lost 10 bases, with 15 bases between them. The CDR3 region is CASWGGVGSPLHF. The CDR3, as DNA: TGTGCCAGCTGGGGGGGGGTTGGATCACCCCTCCACTTT.

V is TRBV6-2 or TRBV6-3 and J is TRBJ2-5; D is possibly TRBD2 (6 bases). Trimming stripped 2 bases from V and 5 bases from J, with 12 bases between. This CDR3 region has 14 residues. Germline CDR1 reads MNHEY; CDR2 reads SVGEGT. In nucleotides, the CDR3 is TGTGCCAGCAGTTACCTTACTAGCAGGGAGACCCAGTACTTC. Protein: CASSYLTSRETQYF.

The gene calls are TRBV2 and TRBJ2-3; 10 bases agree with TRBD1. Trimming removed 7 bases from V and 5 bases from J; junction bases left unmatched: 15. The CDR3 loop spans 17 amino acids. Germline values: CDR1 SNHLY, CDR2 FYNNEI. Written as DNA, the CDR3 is TGTGCCAGCATTCGGGACAGGGGCTTACCCAGGGGAGATACGCAGTATTTT. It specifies CASIRDRGLPRGDTQYF.

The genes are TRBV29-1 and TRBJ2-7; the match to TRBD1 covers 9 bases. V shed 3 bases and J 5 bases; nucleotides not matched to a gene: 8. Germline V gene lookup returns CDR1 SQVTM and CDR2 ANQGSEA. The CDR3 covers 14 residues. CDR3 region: CSVDSGQGSHEQYF. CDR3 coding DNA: TGCAGCGTTGACTCGGGACAGGGATCCCACGAGCAGTACTTC.